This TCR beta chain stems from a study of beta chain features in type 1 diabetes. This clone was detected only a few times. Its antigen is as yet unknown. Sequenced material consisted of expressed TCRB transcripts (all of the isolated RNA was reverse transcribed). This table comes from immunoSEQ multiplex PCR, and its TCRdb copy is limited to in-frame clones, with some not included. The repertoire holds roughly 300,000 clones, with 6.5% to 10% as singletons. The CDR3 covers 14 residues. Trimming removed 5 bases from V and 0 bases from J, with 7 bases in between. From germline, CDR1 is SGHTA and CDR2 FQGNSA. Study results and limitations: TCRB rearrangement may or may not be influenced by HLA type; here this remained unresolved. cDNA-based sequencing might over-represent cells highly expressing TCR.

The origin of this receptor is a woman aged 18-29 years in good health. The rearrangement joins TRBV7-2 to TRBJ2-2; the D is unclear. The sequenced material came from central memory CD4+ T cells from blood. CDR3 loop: CASSPHANTGELFF. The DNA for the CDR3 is TGTGCCAGCAGCCCTCACGCGAACACCGGGGAGCTGTTTTTT.